The clone carrying this T cell receptor (beta chain) has just a few counts. What it recognizes is unknown. TCRdb analysed the RACE reads with MiXCR anew, one entry per CDR3 protein. Here the sample spans roughly 110,000 distinct CDR3 sequences, around 12% being singletons. This entry is derived from a study of human T cells and chemical hapten exposure. Trimming took 4 bases from V and 4 from J, leaving 5 bases between them. This CDR3 has 12 amino acids. Germline loops: CDR1 LGHDT, CDR2 YNNKEL (reference sequence). Time point in this sample: pre-sensitization, week 0. Documented treatment: therapeutic diphenylcyclopropenone sensitization with weekly scalp DPC. Whole blood that had not been fractionated was the source of extracted total RNA. Study conclusions and caveats: Alopecia in the donors means their immune response may deviate from healthy people's. Counts of expanded TCRs at PT1 were positively correlated with patch test score.

The chain couples TRBV3-1 to TRBJ1-3, with unresolved D. The sample here was whole blood, taken in connection with sensitization to the hapten diphenylcyclopropenone (DPC). The sequence derives from a woman between 45 and 65 years old with alopecia areata. Some clones in this sample may be carry-over from other donors' samples. The CDR3 reads CASSLIGNTIYF. DNA for the CDR3: TGTGCCAGCAGCCTCATAGGAAACACCATATATTTT.